This entry lists 30 T cell receptor beta chains sequenced from one sample in a study of blood T cell repertoires in COVID-19. Sequencing used immunoSEQ multiplex PCR; TCRdb keeps in-frame clones, though not all of them. The sample has around 69,000 clones, 70% to 90% seen once. The sequenced sample consisted of peripheral blood. The receptors here all came from a man between 50 and 59 years old with acute or convalescent COVID-19.

V and J are TRBV11-2 and TRBJ2-1; 7 nucleotides line up with TRBD1. Germline CDR1 is SGHAT and CDR2 is FQNNGV. This CDR3 is built from 16 residues. Unmatched junction bases numbered 10, after V lost 5 bases and J lost 3 bases. CDR3 DNA sequence: TGTGCCAGCAGCACAACGACAGGGAAGGGCTACAATGAGCAGTTCTTC. As protein: CASSTTTGKGYNEQFF. Full variable domain (remainder filled in from reference TRBV11-2 and TRBJ2-1): EAGVAQSPRYKIIEKRQSVAFWCNPISGHATLYWYQQILGQGPKLLIQFQNNGVVDDSQLPKDRFSAERLKGVDSTLKIQPAKLEDSAVYLCASSTTTGKGYNEQFFGPGTRLTVL.

V gene TRBV19 combines with J gene TRBJ1-5; no clear D. V was pared by 7 bases and J by 1 base, with 14 bases between. The CDR3 spans 15 residues. Germline loops: CDR1 LNHDA, CDR2 SQIVND (reference sequence). The CDR3 is CASTPSSLSNQPQHF. CDR3 nucleotides: TGTGCCAGTACTCCCTCCTCCTTAAGCAATCAGCCCCAGCATTTT.

V is TRBV30 and J is TRBJ1-6; TRBD1 might be the D (6 bases). Germline lookup yields CDR1 GTSNPN and CDR2 SVGIG (reference sequence). V was cut by 4 bases and J by 5 bases, with 9 bases left in between. There are 13 residues in the CDR3. The CDR3 here is CAWNTGHNSPLHF. The CDR3 coding sequence is TGTGCCTGGAACACAGGGCATAATTCACCCCTCCACTTT.

J is TRBJ2-5 and V is TRBV9; 7 bases are shared with TRBD1. The CDR3 extends over 15 amino acids. The germline V gene encodes CDR1 SGDLS and CDR2 YYNGEE. The trim removed 0 bases at V and 4 bases at J, leaving 6 bases unmatched. This CDR3 is CASSVGDSLGETQYF. The CDR3 coding sequence is TGTGCCAGCAGCGTAGGGGACAGCCTTGGAGAGACCCAGTACTTC.

The rearrangement joins TRBV5-1 to TRBJ1-4; 8 nucleotides agree with TRBD1. Per germline, CDR1 SGHRS and CDR2 YFSETQ. J was trimmed by 4 bases and V by 3 bases; bases with no gene match: 8. The CDR3 spans 16 residues. As DNA, the CDR3 is TGCGCCAGCAGCTGGGGGAACAGGGGGTTTAATGAAAAACTGTTTTTT. Amino acids: CASSWGNRGFNEKLFF.

The chain couples TRBV6-5 to TRBJ1-6, with 10 bases fitting TRBD1. The CDR3 spans 15 residues. Germline CDR1 and CDR2: MNHEY and SVGAGI. V shed 6 bases, J shed 6 bases, and the junction held 5 bases outside the gene matches. This chain's CDR3 is CASRPGTGVNSPLHF. In DNA form, the CDR3 reads TGTGCCAGCAGGCCCGGGACAGGGGTTAATTCACCCCTCCACTTT.

This chain joins TRBV27 and TRBJ1-2; TRBD1 matches at 7 bases. With 3 bases clipped from V and 3 bases from J, the junction kept 7 bases outside the gene matches. The CDR3 consists of 15 residues. CDR1 MNHEY and CDR2 SMNVEV come from the germline V gene (reference sequence). The CDR3 region is CASSFSYTGDYGYTF. In DNA form, the CDR3 reads TGTGCCAGCAGTTTTAGTTACACAGGGGACTATGGCTACACCTTC.

The genes are TRBV18 and TRBJ1-1; no reliable D call. Trimming shortened V by 3 bases and J by 8 bases, and 19 bases separated the two germline ends. Germline CDR1 KGHSH, CDR2 LQKENI. CDR3 length: 15 residues. In nucleotides, the CDR3 is TGTGCCAGCTCACCCTTTGGAGGAGAATGGAGCGAAGCTTTCTTT. Amino acid sequence: CASSPFGGEWSEAFF.

The rearrangement links TRBV4-1 to TRBJ1-3; 8 nucleotides line up with TRBD1. This CDR3 is built from 15 residues. Germline CDR1 and CDR2: MGHRA and YSYEKL. Trimming removed 3 bases from V and 3 bases from J; junction bases left unmatched: 4. This CDR3 is CASSHTDRDGNTIYF. The DNA for the CDR3 is TGCGCCAGCAGCCATACGGACAGGGATGGAAACACCATATATTTT.

V is TRBV5-1 and J is TRBJ2-7; TRBD1 might be the D (5 bases). This CDR3 has 13 amino acids. The ends were cut back, 4 bases at V and 9 bases at J, with 17 bases in the middle. CDR1 and CDR2 (germline): SGHRS, YFSETQ. The CDR3 bases are TGCGCCAGCAGCCCGTACGGTGACAGAGGGCAGTACTTC. Translating gives CASSPYGDRGQYF.

This sequence joins TRBV2 and TRBJ2-3; D perhaps matches TRBD2 (6 bases). The length of the CDR3 is 15 residues. Trimming cost V 7 bases and J 4 bases, with 18 bases left between them. Germline V CDR1 and CDR2: SNHLY, FYNNEI. The CDR3 region has the DNA TGTGCCAGCACCAGCCGCGGGGCGAGGGCAGATACGCAGTATTTT. The encoded protein is CASTSRGARADTQYF.

This clone was seen only a few times. The chain is built from TRBV4-1 and TRBJ1-3; unclear D gene. Germline V gives CDR1 MGHRA, CDR2 YSYEKL. V was cut by 2 bases and J by 0 bases, with 17 bases left in between. CDR3 length equals 18 residues. CDR3 in amino acids: CASSQFLVGVLSGNTIYF. The DNA of the CDR3 is TGCGCCAGCAGCCAATTTCTGGTGGGAGTACTCTCTGGAAACACCATATATTTT.

The V gene is TRBV19, the J gene TRBJ2-3, with 7 bases fitting TRBD2. This CDR3 contains 14 residues. Losses at the gene ends were 3 bases for V and 2 bases for J; bases not matched to a gene: 2. Germline loops: CDR1 LNHDA, CDR2 SQIVND (reference sequence). As DNA, the CDR3 is TGTGCCAGTAGTATTCTAGCGGTCACAGATACGCAGTATTTT. This codes for CASSILAVTDTQYF.

The gene calls are TRBV6-5 and TRBJ2-1; TRBD2 might be the D (5 bases). From germline, CDR1 is MNHEY and CDR2 SVGAGI. The length of the CDR3 is 14 residues. V was clipped by 8 bases and J by 4 bases, with 15 bases between them. Written as DNA, the CDR3 is TGTGCCAGCGGAATGGACTCCGCGTACAATGAGCAGTTCTTC. This translates into CASGMDSAYNEQFF.

The V gene is TRBV5-4, the J gene TRBJ2-2; 8 bases line up with TRBD1. CDR1 and CDR2 (germline): SGHNT, YYREEE (reference sequence). Trimming took 4 bases from V and 7 from J; bases not matched to a gene: 12. The CDR3 has 16 residues. The CDR3 region has the DNA TGTGCCAGCAGCGGCCGTGACAGGGGAGCGGACGGGGAGCTGTTTTTT. It yields the protein CASSGRDRGADGELFF.

A single count supports this clone. This rearrangement joins TRBV19 to TRBJ2-5; TRBD2 is a possible D gene (7 bases). Between the trimmed V and J ends, which lost 1 base and 3 bases, there was a span of 9 bases. CDR1 and CDR2 (germline): LNHDA, SQIVND (reference sequence). The CDR3 is made up of 14 amino acids. The CDR3 spells CASSIGGGEETQYF. The CDR3 DNA is TGTGCCAGTAGTATAGGCGGGGGCGAAGAGACCCAGTACTTC. The full variable domain, rest sourced from reference TRBV19 and TRBJ2-5, is DGGITQSPKYLFRKEGQNVTLSCEQNLNHDAMYWYRQDPGQGLRLIYYSQIVNDFQKGDIAEGYSVSREKKESFPLTVTSAQKNPTAFYLCASSIGGGEETQYFGPGTRLLVL.

The V call is TRBV9, the J call TRBJ2-7, with D maybe TRBD1 (6 bases). V was pared by 0 bases and J by 2 bases, with 15 bases between. Germline-derived CDR1 and CDR2 are SGDLS and YYNGEE. The CDR3 has 16 residues. This chain's CDR3 is CASSVGGSAGAYEQYF. CDR3 coding DNA: TGTGCCAGCAGCGTAGGGGGGAGCGCAGGGGCCTACGAGCAGTACTTC.

The J gene is TRBJ1-2, the V gene TRBV4-1; the D gene is possibly TRBD1 (5 bases). Trimming stripped 1 base from V and 7 bases from J, with 13 bases between. The CDR3 length is 14 residues. Per germline, CDR1 MGHRA and CDR2 YSYEKL. The CDR3 region has the DNA TGCGCCAGCAGCCAAGGGGGCCGGGCCCGTGGCTACACCTTC. Its translation: CASSQGGRARGYTF.

The chain is built from TRBV30 and TRBJ1-5; D ambiguous. CDR3 length: 15 residues. V was pared by 3 bases and J by 0 bases, with 12 bases between. From germline, CDR1 is GTSNPN and CDR2 SVGIG (reference sequence). The CDR3 nucleotides are TGTGCCTGGAGGGCGGCGGGGAATAGCAATCAGCCCCAGCATTTT. It translates to CAWRAAGNSNQPQHF.

The chain recombines TRBV5-6 with TRBJ1-4; TRBD1 matches at 7 bases. Losses at the gene ends were 0 bases for V and 8 bases for J; bases not matched to a gene: 10. The CDR3 runs to 16 residues. Per germline, CDR1 SGHDT and CDR2 YYEEEE. This CDR3 is CASSLGRRGSTEKLFF. The CDR3 DNA reads TGTGCCAGCAGCTTGGGCCGCAGGGGGTCAACCGAAAAACTGTTTTTT.

The chain is built from TRBV5-4 and TRBJ2-3; 8 bases are shared with TRBD1. This CDR3 spans 13 amino acids. Losses at the gene ends were 2 bases for V and 5 bases for J; bases not matched to a gene: 1. Per the germline V gene, CDR1 is SGHNT and CDR2 is YYREEE (reference sequence). The CDR3 coding sequence is TGTGCCAGCAGCTTCGGACAGGGAGATACGCAGTATTTT. Translated: CASSFGQGDTQYF.

V and J are TRBV10-3 and TRBJ1-1; no clear D. The CDR3 extends over 15 amino acids. Trimming shortened V by 6 bases and J by 0 bases, and 14 bases separated the two germline ends. The germline gives CDR1 ENHRY, CDR2 SYGVKD. The chain's CDR3 is CAISRSTPLNTEAFF. CDR3 sequence (DNA): TGTGCCATCAGCCGATCCACTCCCTTGAACACTGAAGCTTTCTTT.

The chain carries TRBV5-1 and TRBJ1-3, with 7 nucleotides matching TRBD1. The V gene end was trimmed by 0 bases and the J gene end by 0 bases; junction bases not matched to a gene: 9. CDR3 size: 18 residues. Germline V lookup: CDR1 SGHRS, CDR2 YFSETQ. The CDR3 sequence is CASSLGLRDSVSGNTIYF. DNA of the CDR3: TGCGCCAGCAGCTTGGGTCTTAGGGACAGCGTCTCTGGAAACACCATATATTTT.

The chain joins TRBV19 to TRBJ2-3, with TRBD1 matching 9 bases. This CDR3 has 14 amino acids. The trim removed 4 bases at V and 2 bases at J, leaving 1 base unmatched. CDR1 and CDR2 from the germline V gene are LNHDA and SQIVND (reference sequence). CDR3 DNA: TGTGCCAGTAGTAGGACAGGGGCCACAGATACGCAGTATTTT. This codes for CASSRTGATDTQYF. Full variable domain (rest looked up from reference TRBV19 and TRBJ2-3): DGGITQSPKYLFRKEGQNVTLSCEQNLNHDAMYWYRQDPGQGLRLIYYSQIVNDFQKGDIAEGYSVSREKKESFPLTVTSAQKNPTAFYLCASSRTGATDTQYFGPGTRLTVL.

The rearrangement joins TRBV5-1 to TRBJ2-4; D might be TRBD2 (5 bases). Germline V gene lookup returns CDR1 SGHRS and CDR2 YFSETQ. V was cut by 4 bases and J by 2 bases, with 10 bases left in between. This CDR3 spans 14 amino acids. The CDR3: CASSHGGTKNIQYF. The DNA for the CDR3 is TGCGCCAGCAGCCATGGAGGCACCAAAAACATTCAGTACTTC.

This clone is a singleton in its sample. The V call is TRBV2, the J call TRBJ2-7; TRBD2 agrees at 8 bases. The V gene end was trimmed by 2 bases and the J gene end by 6 bases; junction bases not matched to a gene: 15. This CDR3 comprises 17 residues. Germline V CDR1 and CDR2: SNHLY, FYNNEI. The CDR3 DNA follows: TGTGCCAGCAGTGAAAATCGCGCCGGCGGGGGGAGGTGCGAGCAGTACTTC. It encodes CASSENRAGGGRCEQYF.

This chain connects TRBV5-1 to TRBJ2-2, with 7 bases lining up with TRBD1. This CDR3 is 14 amino acids long. Germline loops: CDR1 SGHRS, CDR2 YFSETQ. V shed 4 bases and J 1 base; nucleotides not matched to a gene: 1. The CDR3 sequence: CASSRDRNTGELFF. CDR3 coding DNA: TGCGCCAGCAGCCGGGACAGGAACACCGGGGAGCTGTTTTTT.

This chain joins TRBV23-1 and TRBJ2-2, with D maybe TRBD1 (5 bases). TRBV23-1 is an open reading frame whose function is uncertain. This CDR3 region has 16 residues. V was clipped by 8 bases and J by 0 bases, with 16 bases between them. CDR3: CASGRTRDTNTGELFF. In nucleotides, the CDR3 is TGCGCCAGCGGCAGGACAAGGGATACGAACACCGGGGAGCTGTTTTTT.

The CDR3 loop is CASSPHGDSLPNTEAFF. For the CDR3, the DNA is TGTGCCAGCAGCCCGCATGGGGACAGCTTGCCAAACACTGAAGCTTTCTTT. The rearrangement joins TRBV3-1 (or the pseudogene TRBV3-2) to TRBJ1-1; 7 nucleotides line up with TRBD1. Germline trimming cut 4 bases from V and 2 bases from J; bases unmatched to any gene: 13. Germline V gene lookup returns CDR1 LGHDT and CDR2 YNNKEL (reference sequence). The CDR3 spans 17 residues.

The V gene is TRBV2, the J gene TRBJ1-1; the D gene is possibly TRBD1 (5 bases). Germline CDR1 reads SNHLY; CDR2 reads FYNNEI. V lost 2 bases, J lost 4 bases, and 11 bases lay in between. This CDR3 is built from 14 residues. CDR3 loop: CASSEIPGITEAFF. The CDR3 DNA follows: TGTGCCAGCAGTGAAATCCCAGGGATCACTGAAGCTTTCTTT.